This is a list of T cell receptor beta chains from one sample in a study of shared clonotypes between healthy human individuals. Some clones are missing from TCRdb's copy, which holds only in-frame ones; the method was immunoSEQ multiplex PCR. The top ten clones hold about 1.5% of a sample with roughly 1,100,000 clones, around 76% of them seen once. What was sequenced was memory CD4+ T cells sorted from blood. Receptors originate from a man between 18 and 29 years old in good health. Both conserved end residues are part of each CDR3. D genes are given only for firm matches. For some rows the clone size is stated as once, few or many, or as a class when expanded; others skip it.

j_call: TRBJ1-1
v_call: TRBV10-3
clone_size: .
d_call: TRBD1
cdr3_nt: TGTGCCATCAGGACGGGACAGGGAGGCACTGAAGCTTTCTTT
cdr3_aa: CAIRTGQGGTEAFF

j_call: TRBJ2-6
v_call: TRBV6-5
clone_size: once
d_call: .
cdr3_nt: TGTGCCAGCAGTTACTCTGCGGGAGGGGCCAACGTCCTGACTTTC
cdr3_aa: CASSYSAGGANVLTF

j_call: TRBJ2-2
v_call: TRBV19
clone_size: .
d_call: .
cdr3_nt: TGTGCCAGTGGACAGAACACCGGGGAGCTGTTTTTT
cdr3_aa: CASGQNTGELFF

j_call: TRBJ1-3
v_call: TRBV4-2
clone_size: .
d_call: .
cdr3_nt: TGTGCCAGCAGCCAAGATCAGCGGTCCTCTGGAAACACCATATATTTT
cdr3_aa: CASSQDQRSSGNTIYF

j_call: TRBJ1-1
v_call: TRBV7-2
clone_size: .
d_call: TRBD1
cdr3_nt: TGTGCCAGCAGCTCGAGGACAGGGGGCTCGGGCACTGAAGCTTTCTTT
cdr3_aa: CASSSRTGGSGTEAFF

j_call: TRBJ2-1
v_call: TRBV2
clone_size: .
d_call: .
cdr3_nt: TGTGCCAGCAGTTGGGACTTATTGACTGAGCAGTTCTTC
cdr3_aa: CASSWDLLTEQFF

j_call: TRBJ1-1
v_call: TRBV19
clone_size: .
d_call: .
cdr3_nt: TGTGCCAGTAGGCGAGGGGGAAGCACTGAAGCTTTCTTT
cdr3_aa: CASRRGGSTEAFF

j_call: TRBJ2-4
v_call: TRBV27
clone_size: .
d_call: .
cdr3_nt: TGTGCCAGCAGTTTTACAGGGAGGGACATTCAGTACTTC
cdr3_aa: CASSFTGRDIQYF

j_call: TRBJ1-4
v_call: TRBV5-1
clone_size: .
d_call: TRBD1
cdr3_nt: TGCGCCAGCAGCTTGTCTCAGGGGGGGAATGAAAAACTGTTTTTT
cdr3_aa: CASSLSQGGNEKLFF

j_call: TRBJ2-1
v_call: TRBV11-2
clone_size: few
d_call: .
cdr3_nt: TGTGCCAGCAGCGGCCCGTTTGAGCAGTTCTTC
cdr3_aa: CASSGPFEQFF

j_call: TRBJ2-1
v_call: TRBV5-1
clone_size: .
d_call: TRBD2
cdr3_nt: TGCGCCAGCAGCCGGGAGACTAGCGGGAGTTTCGATGAGCAGTTCTTC
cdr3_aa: CASSRETSGSFDEQFF